A single sample gave rise to the 29 T cell receptor beta chains below, sequenced in a study of cytomegalovirus exposure and HLA in healthy donors. PCR used 60 Vbeta primers and 13 Jbeta primers. The table came from immunoSEQ multiplex PCR; TCRdb's copy has only in-frame clones and leaves some out. Of roughly 170,000 clones in the sample, about 80% were seen once. The sequencing sample was made of PBMCs. The receptor source for this set is a woman in her 30s in good health and CMV-seronegative.

This clone was seen only a few times. The rearrangement uses TRBV2 and TRBJ2-2; 10 nucleotides match TRBD2. Germline values: CDR1 SNHLY, CDR2 FYNNEI. The J segment lost 4 bases and the V segment lost 8 bases, leaving 7 bases of the junction unmatched. There are 15 residues in the CDR3. CDR3 DNA: TGTGCCAGCTCTAGCGGGAGTCTGCCCACCGGGGAGCTGTTTTTT. The encoded protein is CASSSGSLPTGELFF.

The chain is built from TRBV28 and TRBJ1-4; 9 bases line up with TRBD1. Germline V CDR1 and CDR2: MDHEN, SYDVKM. The CDR3 sequence is 15 residues long. V lost 5 bases and J lost 7; bases outside the gene matches: 8. The CDR3, as DNA: TGTGCCAGCAGTGCACCGGGACAGGGAGTTGAAAAACTGTTTTTT. Protein sequence: CASSAPGQGVEKLFF.

The rearrangement uses TRBV6-1 and TRBJ2-7, with 7 bases fitting TRBD1. Germline V gene sequence: CDR1 MNHNS, CDR2 SASEGT. CDR3 size: 15 residues. V shed 8 bases and J 3 bases; nucleotides not matched to a gene: 13. CDR3 bases: TGTGCCAGCCATTCCGGGACAGCGAACCGCTACGAGCAGTACTTC. Amino acids: CASHSGTANRYEQYF.

The chain links TRBV28 to TRBJ2-3; 7 bases fit TRBD2. The CDR3 extends over 16 amino acids. Unmatched junction bases numbered 8, after V lost 3 bases and J lost 2 bases. Germline V gene data show CDR1 as MDHEN and CDR2 as SYDVKM. The CDR3 sequence: CASSFASGHYTDTQYF. CDR3 coding DNA: TGTGCCAGCAGTTTCGCTAGCGGCCACTACACAGATACGCAGTATTTT.

The chain carries TRBV7-9 and TRBJ2-3, with D perhaps TRBD2 (6 bases). Germline-derived CDR1 and CDR2 are SEHNR and FQNEAQ (reference sequence). Trimming pared 5 bases from V and 2 bases from J, leaving 14 bases between. The CDR3 extends over 15 amino acids. The CDR3 loop reads CASSRKAGFTDTQYF. Here the CDR3 DNA reads TGTGCCAGCAGCCGTAAGGCGGGATTCACAGATACGCAGTATTTT.

V gene TRBV7-2 combines with J gene TRBJ2-5; 9 nucleotides match TRBD2. CDR1 and CDR2 from the germline V gene are SGHTA and FQGNSA. J was trimmed by 4 bases and V by 3 bases; bases with no gene match: 9. This CDR3 spans 16 amino acids. The CDR3 DNA is TGTGCCAGCAGCTTCGAAGGCGCGGGAGGGGTAGAGACCCAGTACTTC. As protein: CASSFEGAGGVETQYF.

The rearrangement uses TRBV5-1 and TRBJ1-6; 7 nucleotides line up with TRBD1. Trimming at V came to 4 bases and at J to 0 bases, leaving 16 bases not matched to a gene. This CDR3 contains 20 residues. Germline values: CDR1 SGHRS, CDR2 YFSETQ. For the CDR3, the DNA is TGCGCCAGCAGCCACCAAGGACAGGCGCTACCTAGCTCCTATAATTCACCCCTCCACTTT. Translated, it gives CASSHQGQALPSSYNSPLHF. The full variable domain, rest sourced from reference TRBV5-1 and TRBJ1-6, is KAGVTQTPRYLIKTRGQQVTLSCSPISGHRSVSWYQQTPGQGLQFLFEYFSETQRNKGNFPGRFSGRQFSNSRSEMNVSTLELGDSALYLCASSHQGQALPSSYNSPLHFGNGTRLTVT.

V is TRBV5-1 and J is TRBJ2-7, with TRBD1 identical over 7 bases. The germline V gene has CDR1 SGHRS and CDR2 YFSETQ. V gave up 6 bases and J gave up 4 bases; unmatched junction bases: 10. The CDR3 consists of 14 residues. The CDR3 spells CASNDREVGYEQYF. CDR3 nucleotides: TGCGCCAGCAACGACAGGGAAGTGGGTTACGAGCAGTACTTC.

The chain has TRBV28 and TRBJ2-5, with D possibly TRBD1 on 6 matching bases. The J call may not be correct, given that the DNA end is closer to TRBJ2-7. The germline gives CDR1 MDHEN, CDR2 SYDVKM. The CDR3 is 15 residues long. CDR3 coding DNA: TGTGCCAGCAGTTTATTGCCGGACAGCACCTACGAGCAGTACTTC. It is translated as CASSLLPDSTYEQYF.

CDR3 bases: TGTGCCAGCAGCCAAGAAGGGACTACGAGCTACGAGCAGTACTTC. Encoded protein: CASSQEGTTSYEQYF. The chain couples TRBV4-2 to TRBJ2-5, with TRBD2 identical over 7 bases. Gene TRBJ2-7 matches the end of the DNA better, so the J call may be wrong. The length of the CDR3 is 15 residues. Per germline, CDR1 LGHNA and CDR2 YNFKEQ.

About this clone itself: Other nucleotide sequences in the sample specify the same CDR3. V usage is TRBV7-7 and J usage is TRBJ2-5; maybe TRBD2 (6 bases). CDR3 length equals 13 residues. V was shortened by 3 bases and J by 3 bases, with 8 bases between the two germline ends. CDR1 is SSHAT, CDR2 FNYEAQ, per germline (reference sequence). The CDR3 nucleotides are TGTGCCAGCAGCTTCGGCGGGGAAGAGACCCAGTACTTC. Residues: CASSFGGEETQYF. Combining the CDR3 with reference TRBV7-7 and TRBJ2-5 gives the whole variable domain GAGVSQSPRYKVTKRGQDVTLRCDPISSHATLYWYQQALGQGPEFLTYFNYEAQPDKSGLPSDRFSAERPEGSISTLTIQRTEQRDSAMYRCASSFGGEETQYFGPGTRLLVL.

The V call is TRBV18, the J call TRBJ2-5, with 11 bases fitting TRBD2. Trimming at V came to 1 base and at J to 4 bases, leaving 5 bases not matched to a gene. This CDR3 comprises 16 residues. CDR1 and CDR2 (germline): KGHSH, LQKENI. The CDR3 region is CASSPQGLAGGETQYF. CDR3 DNA: TGTGCCAGCTCACCACAAGGGCTAGCGGGAGGAGAGACCCAGTACTTC.

In its sample, this clone was seen a few times. V is TRBV9 and J is TRBJ2-7; 11 bases line up with TRBD2. J lost 2 bases, V lost 0 bases, and 1 base had no gene match. The germline V gene encodes CDR1 SGDLS and CDR2 YYNGEE. The CDR3 has 15 amino acids. The CDR3 nucleotides read TGTGCCAGCAGCGTAGCTAGCGGGAGGACCTACGAGCAGTACTTC. As protein: CASSVASGRTYEQYF.

This clone has a handful of counts. Here the CDR3 DNA reads TGTGCCAGCAGTTTGGGACAGGGTGGGAGCGGCTACACCTTC. It is translated as CASSLGQGGSGYTF. V is TRBV27 and J is TRBJ1-2, with TRBD1 matching over 9 bases. Looked up from germline, CDR1 is MNHEY and CDR2 is SMNVEV (reference sequence). The CDR3 is 14 amino acids. The junction had 7 bases not matched to a gene; V was cut back by 3 bases and J by 8 bases.

V usage is TRBV9 and J usage is TRBJ2-1; 8 bases are shared with TRBD2. In germline, CDR1 is SGDLS, CDR2 YYNGEE. J gave up 0 bases and V 5 bases, and 7 bases lay outside the gene matches. The CDR3 totals 16 residues. In nucleotides, the CDR3 is TGTGCCAGCAGTCCCTCGAGCGGGAGCTCCTACAATGAGCAGTTCTTC. This sequence encodes CASSPSSGSSYNEQFF.

The chain has TRBV9 and TRBJ2-3; 7 bases line up with TRBD2. The CDR3 length is 15 residues. CDR1 SGDLS and CDR2 YYNGEE come from the germline V gene. Trimming at V came to 4 bases and at J to 0 bases, leaving 5 bases not matched to a gene. Here the CDR3 reads CASSPGGTSTDTQYF. CDR3 sequence (DNA): TGTGCCAGCAGCCCCGGGGGGACTAGCACAGATACGCAGTATTTT.

This sequence joins TRBV2 and TRBJ2-5; TRBD2 matches at 9 bases. CDR3 size: 14 residues. Germline CDR1 reads SNHLY; CDR2 reads FYNNEI. The junction had 0 bases not matched to a gene; V was cut back by 0 bases and J by 4 bases. Here the CDR3 reads CASSEALAGETQYF. CDR3 nucleotide sequence: TGTGCCAGCAGTGAAGCACTAGCGGGAGAGACCCAGTACTTC.

The V call is TRBV11-1, the J call TRBJ2-1; the match to TRBD1 covers 7 bases. The CDR3 contains 13 residues. V lost 3 bases, J lost 8 bases, and 4 bases stayed unmatched. Germline loops: CDR1 SGHAT, CDR2 FQDESV (reference sequence). The CDR3 nucleotides are TGTGCCAGCAGCTTGCACAGGGGCCATGAGCAGTTCTTC. Translated: CASSLHRGHEQFF.

V is TRBV9 and J is TRBJ1-1; 10 positions agree with TRBD1. The CDR3 is made up of 13 amino acids. V lost 3 bases to trimming and J lost 6 bases; unmatched junction nucleotides: 2. Germline CDR1 and CDR2: SGDLS and YYNGEE. This CDR3 reads CASSGQGAPEAFF. CDR3 in DNA: TGTGCCAGCAGCGGACAGGGGGCCCCTGAAGCTTTCTTT.

In this sample, this clone turned up a few times. In DNA, the CDR3 is TGCGCCAGCAGCCAAGATCTCATCAGGGGTAATTCCGCTTTCTTT. Protein: CASSQDLIRGNSAFF. The chain carries TRBV4-3 and TRBJ1-1; weak D call: TRBD1 (6 bases). Germline V gives CDR1 LGHNA, CDR2 YSLEER. The ends were cut back, 0 bases at V and 11 bases at J, with 19 bases in the middle. CDR3 length equals 15 residues.

J is TRBJ2-2 and V is TRBV5-1; 10 bases are shared with TRBD2. The J segment lost 4 bases and the V segment lost 0 bases, leaving 0 bases of the junction unmatched. Germline V gene lookup returns CDR1 SGHRS and CDR2 YFSETQ. CDR3 length equals 15 residues. The CDR3 region has the DNA TGCGCCAGCAGCTTGGTAGCGGGAGGCACCGGGGAGCTGTTTTTT. This encodes CASSLVAGGTGELFF.

This chain uses TRBV19 with TRBJ1-5; 9 bases fit TRBD1. The CDR3 is 15 amino acids. Germline V gene sequence: CDR1 LNHDA, CDR2 SQIVND (reference sequence). Trimming removed 6 bases from V and 0 bases from J; junction bases left unmatched: 3. The CDR3 reads CASRPGQGSNQPQHF. The DNA for the CDR3 is TGTGCCAGTAGGCCGGGACAGGGTAGCAATCAGCCCCAGCATTTT.

This chain uses TRBV19 with TRBJ1-5, with 7 nucleotides matching TRBD1. Looked up from germline, CDR1 is LNHDA and CDR2 is SQIVND (reference sequence). After removal of 5 bases from V and 5 bases from J, the junction contained 9 bases not matched to a gene. The CDR3 sequence is 15 residues long. CDR3 residues: CASSSRQGRDQPQHF. CDR3 sequence (DNA): TGTGCCAGTAGTTCCAGACAGGGAAGAGATCAGCCCCAGCATTTT. Looking up the rest from reference TRBV19 and TRBJ1-5 gives the full variable domain: DGGITQSPKYLFRKEGQNVTLSCEQNLNHDAMYWYRQDPGQGLRLIYYSQIVNDFQKGDIAEGYSVSREKKESFPLTVTSAQKNPTAFYLCASSSRQGRDQPQHFGDGTRLSIL.

The chain joins TRBV7-2 to TRBJ2-4; weak D call: TRBD2 (5 bases). Germline CDR1 SGHTA, CDR2 FQGNSA. This CDR3 is built from 15 residues. The ends were cut back, 6 bases at V and 2 bases at J, with 14 bases in the middle. The CDR3 protein is CASSYGSGTKNIQYF. The CDR3 DNA follows: TGTGCCAGCAGTTATGGGAGCGGAACCAAAAACATTCAGTACTTC.

The rearrangement uses TRBV5-1 and TRBJ1-1; 9 bases align to TRBD1. In germline, CDR1 is SGHRS, CDR2 YFSETQ. Trimming removed 0 bases from V and 1 base from J; junction bases left unmatched: 4. The CDR3 spans 16 residues. CDR3 protein: CASSLVGQGSNTEAFF. CDR3 DNA: TGCGCCAGCAGCTTGGTGGGACAGGGATCGAACACTGAAGCTTTCTTT.

The J gene is TRBJ1-5, the V gene TRBV28; the D is unclear. CDR1 is MDHEN, CDR2 SYDVKM, per germline. Trimming cost V 4 bases and J 0 bases, with 16 bases left between them. This CDR3 region has 17 residues. CDR3 protein: CASSSRERAYSNQPQHF. The CDR3 region has the DNA TGTGCCAGCAGTTCCCGGGAGAGGGCCTATAGCAATCAGCCCCAGCATTTT.

V usage is TRBV18 and J usage is TRBJ1-6; D is unclear. Germline V CDR1 and CDR2: KGHSH, LQKENI. V lost 2 bases to trimming and J lost 6 bases, with 5 bases between them. This CDR3 is 13 amino acids long. CDR3: CASSPGGNSPLHF. The CDR3 region has the DNA TGTGCCAGCTCACCAGGCGGTAATTCACCCCTCCACTTT.

This clone came up once. CDR3 in DNA: TGTGCCAGCAGTCCAGGGGGCAACCTGAACACTGAAGCTTTCTTT. Its translation: CASSPGGNLNTEAFF. The V call is TRBV28, the J call TRBJ1-1; 8 bases map to TRBD1. J was trimmed by 0 bases and V by 5 bases; bases with no gene match: 5. Germline CDR1 MDHEN, CDR2 SYDVKM. This CDR3 contains 15 residues. The variable domain in full, completed from reference TRBV28 and TRBJ1-1, reads DVKVTQSSRYLVKRTGEKVFLECVQDMDHENMFWYRQDPGLGLRLIYFSYDVKMKEKGDIPEGYSVSREKKERFSLILESASTNQTSMYLCASSPGGNLNTEAFFGQGTRLTVV.

This clone was recorded once. The V and J genes are TRBV19 and TRBJ1-6; possibly TRBD1 for D (5 bases). The V gene lost 4 bases and the J gene lost 9 bases, with 16 bases spanning the gap. Germline V gives CDR1 LNHDA, CDR2 SQIVND (reference sequence). The length of the CDR3 is 15 residues. In DNA, the CDR3 is TGTGCCAGTAGTACAGGGCCGTCCGAGCCTTCACCCCTCCACTTT. Translating gives CASSTGPSEPSPLHF.